The rows below give T cell receptor beta chains drawn from one sample of a study of control samples from healthy donors and cancer patients. TCRdb keeps only in-frame clones here, not all; method: immunoSEQ multiplex PCR. The sample shows roughly 28,000 clones, 70% to 85% of them seen only once. Source material: PBMCs. All receptors come from a man in his sixties with head and neck cancer. The CDR3 runs from the conserved cysteine through the conserved F or W. The D gene is left open where the match is weak. Clone size is stated in some rows and not others, as once, few, many or a class when expanded.

abundance: -
d_gene: -
j_gene: TRBJ2-5
v_gene: TRBV11-2
CDR3nt: TGTGCCAGCAGCTTGACCCAAGAGACCCAGTACTTC
CDR3aa: CASSLTQETQYF

abundance: -
d_gene: -
j_gene: TRBJ1-4
v_gene: TRBV7-6
CDR3nt: TGTGCCAGCAGCCCCTTAAAGGAAGAAAAACTGTTTTTT
CDR3aa: CASSPLKEEKLFF

abundance: -
d_gene: TRBD1
j_gene: TRBJ2-7
v_gene: TRBV2
CDR3nt: TGTGCCAGCGGGGGCAGTCGGGACAGGGTTCTCTACGAGCAGTACTTC
CDR3aa: CASGGSRDRVLYEQYF

abundance: -
d_gene: TRBD1
j_gene: TRBJ2-2
v_gene: TRBV29-1
CDR3nt: TGCAGCGGAGGAGACAGGGGAGCAAACACCGGGGAGCTGTTTTTT
CDR3aa: CSGGDRGANTGELFF

abundance: -
d_gene: -
j_gene: TRBJ1-4
v_gene: TRBV24-1
CDR3nt: TGTGCCACCAGTGACCGGGACAATAATGAAAAACTGTTTTTT
CDR3aa: CATSDRDNNEKLFF

abundance: -
d_gene: TRBD2
j_gene: TRBJ2-7
v_gene: TRBV6-6
CDR3nt: TGTGCCGGGGGGACTAGCGGGAGTGGCGAGCAGTACTTC
CDR3aa: CAGGTSGSGEQYF

abundance: -
d_gene: -
j_gene: TRBJ1-3
v_gene: TRBV7-3
CDR3nt: TGTGCCAGCAGCCCTGGTGGATCTGGAAACACCATATATTTT
CDR3aa: CASSPGGSGNTIYF

abundance: once
d_gene: -
j_gene: TRBJ2-5
v_gene: TRBV7-2
CDR3nt: TGTGCCAGCAGCTTAGTGGCGTCTAGCCGGGAGACCCAGTACTTC
CDR3aa: CASSLVASSRETQYF

abundance: -
d_gene: -
j_gene: TRBJ1-1
v_gene: TRBV4-1
CDR3nt: TGCGCCAGCAGCCACGCGTCCAGGCTGAACACTGAAGCTTTCTTT
CDR3aa: CASSHASRLNTEAFF

abundance: -
d_gene: -
j_gene: TRBJ1-6
v_gene: TRBV28
CDR3nt: TGTGCCAGCAGTTTAATCGGGTCACCCCTCCACTTT
CDR3aa: CASSLIGSPLHF

abundance: -
d_gene: -
j_gene: TRBJ2-1
v_gene: TRBV7-2
CDR3nt: TGTGCCAGCAGCCCCCAAGGGTTTTACAATGAGCAGTTCTTC
CDR3aa: CASSPQGFYNEQFF

abundance: few
d_gene: TRBD1
j_gene: TRBJ2-7
v_gene: TRBV9
CDR3nt: TGTGCCAGCAGCGTAGAGGGGACAGGAGTTAACTCCTACGAGCAGTACTTC
CDR3aa: CASSVEGTGVNSYEQYF

abundance: -
d_gene: -
j_gene: TRBJ2-7
v_gene: TRBV27
CDR3nt: TGTGCCAGCAGTTTATCCCACAGCTACGAGCAGTACTTC
CDR3aa: CASSLSHSYEQYF

abundance: -
d_gene: -
j_gene: TRBJ1-1
v_gene: TRBV4-2
CDR3nt: TGTGCCAGCAGCCAAGATACCAGAACGGGGGCTTTCTTT
CDR3aa: CASSQDTRTGAFF

abundance: -
d_gene: -
j_gene: TRBJ2-1
v_gene: TRBV13
CDR3nt: TGTGCCAGCAGCTCCGCCCTTGGGTATCGCTCCTACAATGAGCAGTTCTTC
CDR3aa: CASSSALGYRSYNEQFF

abundance: -
d_gene: TRBD2
j_gene: TRBJ2-1
v_gene: TRBV7-9
CDR3nt: TGTGCCAGCAGCTTAGGACTAGCGGGAGTAAGTGAGCAGTTCTTC
CDR3aa: CASSLGLAGVSEQFF

abundance: -
d_gene: TRBD2
j_gene: TRBJ2-1
v_gene: TRBV3-1/TRBV3-2
CDR3nt: TGTGCCAGCAGTCGGACTAGCGGGAGACGGGGCAATGAGCAGTTCTTC
CDR3aa: CASSRTSGRRGNEQFF

abundance: -
d_gene: TRBD2
j_gene: TRBJ2-7
v_gene: TRBV19
CDR3nt: TGTGCCAGTAGTGGTGGCGGGAGCTCCTACGAGCAGTACTTC
CDR3aa: CASSGGGSSYEQYF

abundance: -
d_gene: TRBD1
j_gene: TRBJ1-5
v_gene: TRBV7-6
CDR3nt: TGTGCCAGCAGTTCGCAGACAGGGAGCAATCAGCCCCAGCATTTT
CDR3aa: CASSSQTGSNQPQHF

abundance: -
d_gene: -
j_gene: TRBJ2-1
v_gene: TRBV7-6
CDR3nt: TGTGCCAGCACCAAAAAGGGTGGAGCCCCCGGTGATGAGCAGTTCTTC
CDR3aa: CASTKKGGAPGDEQFF

abundance: few
d_gene: TRBD1
j_gene: TRBJ2-7
v_gene: TRBV7-8
CDR3nt: TGTGCCAGCAGCGCCCTAGGGACAGTGGGTGAGCAGTACTTC
CDR3aa: CASSALGTVGEQYF

abundance: -
d_gene: -
j_gene: TRBJ1-6
v_gene: TRBV11-2
CDR3nt: TGTGCCAGCAGCTTAGATACAGGGCGGAATTCACCCCTCCACTTT
CDR3aa: CASSLDTGRNSPLHF

abundance: -
d_gene: -
j_gene: TRBJ2-4
v_gene: TRBV6-6
CDR3nt: TGTGCCACCGAGGAGGGTTGGGACAAAAACATTCAGTACTTC
CDR3aa: CATEEGWDKNIQYF

abundance: -
d_gene: -
j_gene: TRBJ2-7
v_gene: TRBV11-1
CDR3nt: TGTGCCAGCAGCTTCGTACAGGGCTACGAGCAGTACTTC
CDR3aa: CASSFVQGYEQYF

abundance: -
d_gene: -
j_gene: TRBJ2-1
v_gene: TRBV20-1
CDR3nt: TGCAGTTCATTAGCGCATGAGCAGTTCTTC
CDR3aa: CSSLAHEQFF

abundance: -
d_gene: TRBD1
j_gene: TRBJ1-4
v_gene: TRBV3-1/TRBV3-2
CDR3nt: TGTGCCAGCAGCCTACGGGAGGGGGCTATTCTTGAAAAACTGTTTTTT
CDR3aa: CASSLREGAILEKLFF

abundance: -
d_gene: -
j_gene: TRBJ2-1
v_gene: TRBV16
CDR3nt: TGTGCCAGCAGCCTGAACAGGGCCGGACTCGATGAGCAGTTCTTC
CDR3aa: CASSLNRAGLDEQFF

abundance: -
d_gene: TRBD1
j_gene: TRBJ2-5
v_gene: TRBV19
CDR3nt: TGTGCCAGTAGTAAAAACAGGGGAGAGACCCAGTACTTC
CDR3aa: CASSKNRGETQYF

abundance: -
d_gene: TRBD1
j_gene: TRBJ1-1
v_gene: TRBV18
CDR3nt: TGTGCCAGCTCAGGGACAGGGGGACGAACTGAAGCTTTCTTT
CDR3aa: CASSGTGGRTEAFF

abundance: -
d_gene: -
j_gene: TRBJ1-2
v_gene: TRBV6-5
CDR3nt: TGTGCCAGCAGCCGACGGAACTATGGCTACACCTTC
CDR3aa: CASSRRNYGYTF

abundance: -
d_gene: -
j_gene: TRBJ1-5
v_gene: TRBV28
CDR3nt: TGTGCCACTCTTCGGGGGCATCAGCCCCAGCATTTT
CDR3aa: CATLRGHQPQHF

abundance: -
d_gene: TRBD2
j_gene: TRBJ2-3
v_gene: TRBV5-6
CDR3nt: TGTGCCAGCACCTCCTTCTGGGTTTTGGCTAGCGGGAGCACAGATACGCAGTATTTT
CDR3aa: CASTSFWVLASGSTDTQYF

abundance: once
d_gene: -
j_gene: TRBJ1-5
v_gene: TRBV15
CDR3nt: TGTGCCACCAGCAGAGAAAAAGCGGACATAAGGCATCAGCCCCAGCATTTT
CDR3aa: CATSREKADIRHQPQHF

abundance: -
d_gene: TRBD1
j_gene: TRBJ1-3
v_gene: TRBV7-6
CDR3nt: TGTGCCAGCAGCTTAGCGGAGACAGGGGCTGGAAACACCATATATTTT
CDR3aa: CASSLAETGAGNTIYF

abundance: -
d_gene: -
j_gene: TRBJ1-5
v_gene: TRBV27
CDR3nt: TGTGCCAGCAGTGAAACCGAGGGCCAGCCCCAGCATTTT
CDR3aa: CASSETEGQPQHF

abundance: -
d_gene: TRBD1
j_gene: TRBJ1-1
v_gene: TRBV10-1
CDR3nt: TGCGCCAGCAGTGCAGGGACAGGGCACACTGAAGCTTTCTTT
CDR3aa: CASSAGTGHTEAFF

abundance: once
d_gene: -
j_gene: TRBJ2-2
v_gene: TRBV10-3
CDR3nt: TGTGCCATCAGTGAGACCGGCACCGGGGAGCTGTTTTTT
CDR3aa: CAISETGTGELFF

abundance: -
d_gene: -
j_gene: TRBJ1-6
v_gene: TRBV7-8
CDR3nt: TGTGCCAGCAGCTTAGGTTCGGGGTCTAGATTAGCCAATTCACCCCTCCACTTT
CDR3aa: CASSLGSGSRLANSPLHF

abundance: -
d_gene: TRBD1
j_gene: TRBJ1-2
v_gene: TRBV5-4
CDR3nt: TGTGCCAGCAGCCGTAGGGACAGGGGGCATGGCTACACCTTC
CDR3aa: CASSRRDRGHGYTF

abundance: -
d_gene: -
j_gene: TRBJ2-7
v_gene: TRBV27
CDR3nt: TGTGCCAGCAGTTTGAAGGGGGATAGACTCGAGCAGTACTTC
CDR3aa: CASSLKGDRLEQYF

abundance: once
d_gene: -
j_gene: TRBJ1-6
v_gene: TRBV2
CDR3nt: TGTGCCAGCAGTGTACTAAATTCACCCCTCCACTTT
CDR3aa: CASSVLNSPLHF